One sample yielded the 27 T cell receptor beta chains listed below, sequenced in a study of T cell repertoires in cytomegalovirus infection. MiXCR was run by TCRdb on the reads, yielding one entry per CDR3 protein. Altogether under 300,000 distinct CDR3 sequences are present, roughly an eighth being singletons, with the ten largest covering approximately 1.8%. The sequenced sample consisted of PBMCs. The source of these receptors is a human donor in good health (CMV status not recorded). Some clones in this sample may be carry-over from other donors' samples.

Many counts were recorded for this clonotype. The chain has TRBV11-2 and TRBJ2-3; 8 bases line up with TRBD2. V shed 7 bases and J 0 bases; nucleotides not matched to a gene: 15. This CDR3 region has 18 residues. From germline, CDR1 is SGHAT and CDR2 FQNNGV. The CDR3 DNA follows: TGTGCCAGCACAGTCGGGAGCGGGGGACTTTCTAGCACAGATACGCAGTATTTT. Amino acid sequence: CASTVGSGGLSSTDTQYF.

In its sample, this clonotype was seen many times. The V and J genes are TRBV7-2 and TRBJ2-5; TRBD2 agrees at 14 bases. The trim removed 5 bases at V and 5 bases at J, leaving 10 bases unmatched. The CDR3 length is 17 residues. Germline assignment: CDR1 SGHTA and CDR2 FQGNSA. The CDR3: CASSQPLGLAGVETQYF. For the CDR3, the DNA is TGTGCCAGCAGCCAACCCCTGGGACTAGCGGGAGTGGAGACCCAGTACTTC. Filled out from reference TRBV7-2 and TRBJ2-5, the complete variable domain reads GAGVSQSPSNKVTEKGKDVELRCDPISGHTALYWYRQSLGQGLEFLIYFQGNSAPDKSGLPSDRFSAERTGGSVSTLTIQRTQQEDSAVYLCASSQPLGLAGVETQYFGPGTRLLVL.

This clonotype was counted ten times or more. The chain uses TRBV4-1 and TRBJ1-1, with 10 bases that match TRBD1. The CDR3 has 17 amino acids. The J segment lost 1 base and the V segment lost 1 base, leaving 6 bases of the junction unmatched. Germline V lookup: CDR1 MGHRA, CDR2 YSYEKL. The CDR3 bases are TGCGCCAGCAGCCAAGCGGACAGGGGGTTAAAGAACACTGAAGCTTTCTTT. Translated: CASSQADRGLKNTEAFF.

This clonotype turned up a few times. V usage is TRBV6-2 or TRBV6-3 and J usage is TRBJ1-1; D may be TRBD1 (5 bases). Germline V lookup: CDR1 MNHEY, CDR2 SVGEGT. This CDR3 comprises 15 residues. V shed 2 bases and J shed 0 bases, with 10 bases lying between them. CDR3 bases: TGTGCCAGCAGTTACCGGGGACCTATGAACACTGAAGCTTTCTTT. This codes for CASSYRGPMNTEAFF.

This clonotype was detected many times. The chain recombines TRBV7-2 with TRBJ2-2; D may be TRBD2 (6 bases). V was pared by 4 bases and J by 1 base, with 13 bases between. CDR3 length: 16 amino acids. Germline lookup yields CDR1 SGHTA and CDR2 FQGNSA. The CDR3 sequence is CASSSQRALNTGELFF. DNA of the CDR3: TGTGCCAGCAGCTCCCAGCGGGCTTTGAACACCGGGGAGCTGTTTTTT.

There are many counts of this clonotype. This sequence joins TRBV7-7 and TRBJ2-2, with D maybe TRBD1 (6 bases). The CDR3 is 17 residues long. The germline gives CDR1 SSHAT, CDR2 FNYEAQ (reference sequence). The V end lost 1 base, the J end lost 3 bases, and 15 bases lay between the germline ends. CDR3 sequence: CASSLGVRGKDTGELFF. CDR3 nucleotide sequence: TGTGCCAGCAGCTTAGGCGTCAGGGGTAAAGACACCGGGGAGCTGTTTTTT.

The V call is TRBV28, the J call TRBJ1-2; the D gene is possibly TRBD1 (5 bases). Between the trimmed V and J ends, which lost 3 bases and 1 base, there was a span of 9 bases. CDR3 length equals 14 residues. Per the germline V gene, CDR1 is MDHEN and CDR2 is SYDVKM. The CDR3 loop reads CASSLGLSNYGYTF. CDR3 nucleotides: TGTGCCAGCAGTTTGGGACTGAGTAACTATGGCTACACCTTC.

The V gene is TRBV12-3 or TRBV12-4, the J gene TRBJ1-4; D is unclear. The CDR3 extends over 15 amino acids. V lost 5 bases to trimming and J lost 0 bases, with 10 bases between them. The CDR3 region is CASSRQSTTNEKLFF. The CDR3 bases are TGTGCCAGCAGTCGCCAGAGTACAACTAATGAAAAACTGTTTTTT.

This clonotype was picked up many times. The V gene is TRBV7-8, the J gene TRBJ2-2; 8 nucleotides agree with TRBD2. The CDR3 totals 16 residues. Germline assignment: CDR1 SGHVS and CDR2 FQNEAQ. V trimming: 2 bases; J trimming: 4 bases; junction bases outside the gene matches: 6. The CDR3 spells CASSLSSGRSTGELFF. CDR3 coding DNA: TGTGCCAGCAGCTTATCAAGCGGGAGAAGCACCGGGGAGCTGTTTTTT.

The chain combines TRBV6-2 or TRBV6-3 with TRBJ1-5, with no clear D. The germline V and J ends were trimmed by 2 bases and 4 bases, with 9 bases remaining between them. There are 14 residues in the CDR3. Germline V CDR1 and CDR2: MNHEY, SVGEGT. The CDR3 DNA sequence: TGTGCCAGCAGTTACGCGGGTAGAAATCAGCCCCAGCATTTT. Its protein is CASSYAGRNQPQHF.

This clonotype was seen repeatedly, ten times or more. The rearrangement links TRBV6-1 to TRBJ1-2, with a tentative D call TRBD1 (5 bases). This CDR3 is 16 amino acids long. The germline gives CDR1 MNHNS, CDR2 SASEGT. V was cut by 3 bases and J by 0 bases, with 14 bases left in between. CDR3 sequence: CASSDRDRGANYGYTF. In DNA, the CDR3 is TGTGCCAGCAGTGACAGAGACAGAGGGGCTAACTATGGCTACACCTTC.

In this sample, this clonotype turned up many times. This chain uses TRBV7-8 with TRBJ1-1; weak D call: TRBD1 (6 bases). Germline-derived CDR1 and CDR2 are SGHVS and FQNEAQ. The ends were cut back, 1 base at V and 6 bases at J, with 12 bases in the middle. This CDR3 region has 14 residues. In DNA form, the CDR3 reads TGTGCCAGCAGCTTAGACGGGGGCCGGGCTGAAGCTTTCTTT. Translated: CASSLDGGRAEAFF.

This chain uses TRBV20-1 with TRBJ1-2; weak D call: TRBD1 (5 bases). Deletions cut 4 bases from V and 4 bases from J, with 10 bases between. CDR1 and CDR2 (germline): DFQATT, SNEGSKA (reference sequence). CDR3 length: 12 amino acids. The CDR3 region has the DNA TGCAGTGCTACCAGGGATGCCTATGGCTACACCTTC. This codes for CSATRDAYGYTF.

This clonotype has just a few counts. The chain couples TRBV19 to TRBJ1-5, with D possibly matching TRBD1 (6 bases). Germline V gene sequence: CDR1 LNHDA, CDR2 SQIVND (reference sequence). CDR3 length: 14 amino acids. V lost 9 bases to trimming and J lost 1 base, with 13 bases between them. CDR3 amino acids: CASALQGSNQPQHF. The CDR3 bases are TGTGCCAGCGCCCTACAGGGAAGCAATCAGCCCCAGCATTTT.

This clonotype was recorded at least ten times. The V call is TRBV28, the J call TRBJ2-3; no definite D call. The length of the CDR3 is 15 residues. With 7 bases removed from V and 6 bases from J, the gap between germline ends came to 20 bases. The germline gives CDR1 MDHEN, CDR2 SYDVKM. The CDR3 reads CASTGEPRATDTQYF. CDR3 DNA: TGTGCCAGCACGGGTGAGCCTCGTGCGACGGATACGCAGTATTTT.

This clonotype was counted at least ten times. The chain employs TRBV27 and TRBJ2-3, with 13 bases lining up with TRBD2. Unmatched junction bases numbered 10, after V lost 7 bases and J lost 6 bases. Germline-derived CDR1 and CDR2 are MNHEY and SMNVEV (reference sequence). The CDR3 extends over 16 amino acids. The CDR3 sequence: CASNVLAGGSGDTQYF. In DNA, the CDR3 is TGTGCCAGCAACGTACTAGCGGGAGGGAGTGGGGATACGCAGTATTTT.

This clonotype came up once. Relative to the germline gene, one junction end is altered; a read error may explain this. The V and J genes are TRBV10-3 and TRBJ1-2; no reliable D call. The CDR3 consists of 14 residues. Germline CDR1 and CDR2: ENHRY and SYGVKD. The chain's CDR3 is CAISGGNGFYSYTF. CDR3 nucleotides: TGTGCCATCAGTGGGGGAAATGGGTTCTATAGCTACACCTTC.

The gene calls are TRBV28 and TRBJ2-4; 7 bases are a match to TRBD1. With V trimmed by 3 bases and J by 0 bases, 11 bases remained unmatched. Germline CDR1 and CDR2: MDHEN and SYDVKM. The CDR3 runs 18 residues. CDR3 DNA: TGTGCCAGCAGTTTGCAGCGCCGGGACAGAGTAGCCAAAAACATTCAGTACTTC. This gives the protein CASSLQRRDRVAKNIQYF.

There are many counts of this clonotype. The gene calls are TRBV7-2 and TRBJ2-2; no firm D call. This CDR3 is built from 16 residues. V lost 1 base and J 2 bases, leaving 11 bases between the germline ends. In germline, CDR1 is SGHTA, CDR2 FQGNSA. CDR3 sequence: CASSLGVGVNTGELFF. The CDR3 nucleotides read TGTGCCAGCAGCTTAGGAGTCGGTGTCAACACCGGGGAGCTGTTTTTT.

This chain connects TRBV20-1 to TRBJ2-3, with D possibly matching TRBD1 (7 bases). Trimming removed 5 bases at V and 5 bases at J, with 17 bases between. The V gene's germline CDR1 is DFQATT and CDR2 SNEGSKA (reference sequence). The CDR3 has 14 amino acids. The CDR3 is CSAGRGGGKDTQYF. Here the CDR3 DNA reads TGCAGTGCTGGTCGAGGGGGCGGGAAAGATACGCAGTATTTT.

This chain links TRBV2 with TRBJ2-7; D gene uncertain. The ends were cut back, 8 bases at V and 5 bases at J, with 13 bases in the middle. This CDR3 has 12 residues. Germline V lookup: CDR1 SNHLY, CDR2 FYNNEI. The CDR3 nucleotides are TGTGCCAGCGGTGGAAGTCCGGACGAGCAGTACTTC. This gives the protein CASGGSPDEQYF.

This clonotype was detected many times. The chain has TRBV7-2 and TRBJ2-5; maybe TRBD1 (5 bases). The germline V gene has CDR1 SGHTA and CDR2 FQGNSA. The CDR3 contains 11 residues. V gave up 5 bases and J gave up 7 bases, with 8 bases separating them. The CDR3 DNA is TGTGCCAGCAGCGTTCAGGGGACCCAGTACTTC. It encodes CASSVQGTQYF.

J is TRBJ2-7 and V is TRBV3-1, with 7 bases aligning to TRBD2. CDR1 LGHDT and CDR2 YNNKEL come from the germline V gene (reference sequence). The CDR3 runs to 14 residues. Trimming at V came to 1 base and at J to 4 bases, leaving 4 bases not matched to a gene. The CDR3 region has the DNA TGTGCCAGCAGCCAAGGTGACGGGGGGTACGAGCAGTACTTC. Translated, it gives CASSQGDGGYEQYF.

This sequence joins TRBV7-3 and TRBJ1-2; D call uncertain. Per the germline V gene, CDR1 is SGHTA and CDR2 is FQGTGA. The CDR3 is made up of 15 amino acids. V dropped 5 bases and J dropped 1 base, with 14 bases sitting between them. As DNA, the CDR3 is TGTGCCAGCAGCCCCCAAGACGGACTTAACTATGGCTACACCTTC. Its protein product is CASSPQDGLNYGYTF. Filled out from reference TRBV7-3 and TRBJ1-2, the complete variable domain reads GAGVSQTPSNKVTEKGKYVELRCDPISGHTALYWYRQSLGQGPEFLIYFQGTGAADDSGLPNDRFFAVRPEGSVSTLKIQRTERGDSAVYLCASSPQDGLNYGYTFGSGTRLTVV.

This clonotype was detected many times. This CDR3 is CASSDPGDQPQHF. The CDR3 bases are TGTGCCAGCAGTGACCCAGGGGATCAGCCCCAGCATTTT. The rearrangement joins TRBV6-1 to TRBJ1-5; perhaps TRBD1 as D (6 bases). Germline CDR1 reads MNHNS; CDR2 reads SASEGT. CDR3 length equals 13 residues. V lost 3 bases and J lost 5, with 8 bases in between.

This clonotype was picked up a small number of times. V gene TRBV15 combines with J gene TRBJ2-5; 7 nucleotides agree with TRBD1. Trimming took 3 bases from V and 0 from J; bases not matched to a gene: 7. The germline gives CDR1 LNHNV, CDR2 YYDKDF (reference sequence). This CDR3 contains 16 residues. The CDR3 protein is CATSSSGQRHQETQYF. CDR3 sequence (DNA): TGTGCCACCAGCAGTTCGGGACAGCGTCACCAAGAGACCCAGTACTTC.

This clonotype was seen at least ten times. The rearrangement uses TRBV19 and TRBJ1-4, with D hard to call. Deletions cut 4 bases from V and 4 bases from J, with 16 bases between. The CDR3 totals 16 residues. CDR1 and CDR2 from the germline V gene are LNHDA and SQIVND (reference sequence). CDR3 DNA: TGTGCCAGTAGTACCCCCCTTGGAGGAAATAATGAAAAACTGTTTTTT. It is translated as CASSTPLGGNNEKLFF.